This TCR beta chain was sequenced during a study of response to subunit inactivated influenza vaccine. Each CDR3 protein gets one entry after TCRdb re-called the RT-PCR reads with MiXCR. The sample has 500,000 to 550,000 distinct CDR3 sequences, around 25% seen once. Germline V gene lookup returns CDR1 SEHNR and CDR2 FQNEAQ (reference sequence). Trimming cost V 7 bases and J 4 bases; bases outside gene matches: 6. The CDR3 runs 14 residues. This sample was shared with a second study, whose subject was T cells expressing NK-cell markers. That study adds: 5'RACE template switching with UMIs generated TCR beta cDNA. The authors derived TCR beta repertoires from sorted CD3+CD56+NKG2C+, CD3+CD56+NKG2C- and CD3+CD56-NKG2C+ T cells. Each of about 6 donors carried dominant NKG2C+ clonotypes accounting for about 1.0-7.5% of CD8+ T cells. One observes that, in a handful of donors, these clonotypes were also the leading ones within the CD3+CD56-NKG2C+ fraction.

The sequence came from a man aged 50-60 years who received an inactivated influenza vaccine. The V and J genes are TRBV7-9 and TRBJ1-4; 7 positions agree with TRBD1. The sequenced sample was CD4+ T cells sorted from PBMCs, obtained 11 to 12 days after vaccination. The CDR3 coding sequence is TGTGCCAGCACCGACAGGGCAGTTAATGAAAAACTGTTTTTT. Translated, it gives CASTDRAVNEKLFF.